Listed here are 22 T cell receptor beta chains from one sample, sequenced in a study of siplizumab effects on memory and regulatory T cells. The repertoire was sequenced with immunoSEQ multiplex PCR; TCRdb's copy has only in-frame clones and lacks some. This sample yields around 95,000 clones, of which 91% are seen a single time; about 0.15% belongs to the top ten. Source material: CD4+ T cells sorted from blood. The receptors were sampled from a human donor in good health.

This chain joins TRBV5-4 and TRBJ2-3; 8 nucleotides agree with TRBD2. CDR1 is SGHNT and CDR2 is YYREEE in the germline V gene (reference sequence). V trimming: 4 bases; J trimming: 5 bases; junction bases outside the gene matches: 9. The CDR3 loop spans 15 amino acids. CDR3 nucleotides: TGTGCCAGCAGCGGGGGTGAGCGGGGGATAGATACGCAGTATTTT. This codes for CASSGGERGIDTQYF.

This chain uses TRBV11-2 with TRBJ2-7; TRBD2 is a possible D gene (6 bases). Trimming shortened V by 3 bases and J by 0 bases, and 15 bases separated the two germline ends. The CDR3 is 16 residues long. Germline lookup yields CDR1 SGHAT and CDR2 FQNNGV. The CDR3 is CASSLRRGRSSYEQYF. CDR3 in DNA: TGTGCCAGCAGCTTGCGGCGGGGCCGATCCTCCTACGAGCAGTACTTC.

This clone was seen more than once but under ten times. V is TRBV7-2 and J is TRBJ2-3; D not resolved. This CDR3 comprises 14 residues. Germline loops: CDR1 SGHTA, CDR2 FQGNSA. With 2 bases removed from V and 1 base from J, the gap between germline ends came to 7 bases. CDR3 nucleotides: TGTGCCAGCAGCTTACTAGTCGGCACAGATACGCAGTATTTT. This codes for CASSLLVGTDTQYF.

The chain uses TRBV19 and TRBJ2-3; 9 bases match TRBD2. Per germline, CDR1 LNHDA and CDR2 SQIVND (reference sequence). V gave up 0 bases and J gave up 6 bases; unmatched junction bases: 10. This CDR3 is 17 amino acids long. The CDR3 region is CASSIDAAGGPEDTQYF. The CDR3 coding sequence is TGTGCCAGTAGTATAGATGCAGCGGGGGGCCCTGAGGATACGCAGTATTTT.

The V gene is TRBV5-4, the J gene TRBJ2-7; D is undetermined. Germline V gene data show CDR1 as SGHNT and CDR2 as YYREEE (reference sequence). V was clipped by 0 bases and J by 6 bases, with 7 bases between them. CDR3 size: 12 residues. In nucleotides, the CDR3 is TGTGCCAGCAGCTTGGATAGTCTCGAGCAGTACTTC. Protein: CASSLDSLEQYF.

The chain recombines TRBV7-2 with TRBJ1-2; no clear D gene. V lost 1 base and J 5 bases, leaving 14 bases between the germline ends. The CDR3 has 15 amino acids. Germline-derived CDR1 and CDR2 are SGHTA and FQGNSA. Here the CDR3 DNA reads TGTGCCAGCAGCTTAGAGGCAGGCCCCCTATATGGCTACACCTTC. It codes for CASSLEAGPLYGYTF.

The gene calls are TRBV5-1 and TRBJ1-6; D unresolved. The CDR3 length is 15 residues. Looked up from germline, CDR1 is SGHRS and CDR2 is YFSETQ. V lost 0 bases and J lost 10, with 14 bases in between. The DNA for the CDR3 is TGCGCCAGCAGCTTGGTATCAGCCCCTGGGTCACCCCTCCACTTT. This translates into CASSLVSAPGSPLHF.

The V and J genes are TRBV7-6 and TRBJ2-3; 8 bases line up with TRBD1. The CDR3 contains 16 residues. With V trimmed by 4 bases and J by 2 bases, 8 bases remained unmatched. Germline loops: CDR1 SGHVS, CDR2 FNYEAQ. Here the CDR3 reads CASSYGQGSHTDTQYF. CDR3 bases: TGTGCCAGCAGCTACGGACAGGGCAGTCACACAGATACGCAGTATTTT.

The chain carries TRBV7-9 and TRBJ2-5, with unresolved D. CDR3 length equals 11 residues. Trimming left V 4 bases short and J 5 bases short, with 5 bases between. Germline-derived CDR1 and CDR2 are SEHNR and FQNEAQ (reference sequence). Written as DNA, the CDR3 is TGTGCCAGCAGCTCGGCGGAGACCCAGTACTTC. Its protein is CASSSAETQYF.

The chain has TRBV7-2 and TRBJ2-5; 7 bases are a match to TRBD1. The germline V gene encodes CDR1 SGHTA and CDR2 FQGNSA. V lost 5 bases to trimming and J lost 4 bases; unmatched junction nucleotides: 7. There are 14 residues in the CDR3. The CDR3 DNA reads TGTGCCAGCAGCCCTGGGACAGTTCGAGAGACCCAGTACTTC. This codes for CASSPGTVRETQYF.

This sequence joins TRBV18 and TRBJ1-1; a possible D gene is TRBD1 (5 bases). The CDR3 covers 13 residues. V lost 10 bases and J lost 3, with 15 bases in between. Germline V gene data show CDR1 as KGHSH and CDR2 as LQKENI. CDR3 residues: CATLWGVDTEAFF. CDR3 DNA sequence: TGTGCCACCCTGTGGGGGGTGGACACTGAAGCTTTCTTT.

The J gene is TRBJ2-1, the V gene TRBV5-1, with 7 nucleotides matching TRBD2. The germline V gene has CDR1 SGHRS and CDR2 YFSETQ. The V gene end was trimmed by 4 bases and the J gene end by 7 bases; junction bases not matched to a gene: 8. This CDR3 is 14 amino acids long. The chain's CDR3 is CASSRMSGGNEQFF. The DNA of the CDR3 is TGCGCCAGCAGCAGAATGTCGGGGGGAAATGAGCAGTTCTTC.

This chain links TRBV7-2 with TRBJ1-2; 8 nucleotides line up with TRBD1. The V gene end was trimmed by 0 bases and the J gene end by 3 bases; junction bases not matched to a gene: 3. Per germline, CDR1 SGHTA and CDR2 FQGNSA. The CDR3 sequence is 15 residues long. CDR3 nucleotide sequence: TGTGCCAGCAGCTTAGCCCCAGGGGGCGACTATGGCTACACCTTC. Protein sequence: CASSLAPGGDYGYTF.

The chain links TRBV6-1 to TRBJ2-2; TRBD2 aligns across 8 bases. Germline CDR1 is MNHNS and CDR2 is SASEGT. V lost 7 bases to trimming and J lost 6 bases; unmatched junction nucleotides: 7. The CDR3 has 14 amino acids. The CDR3 DNA sequence: TGTGCCAGCACCCCGGGGCGGGGGGCCGGGGAGCTGTTTTTT. This translates into CASTPGRGAGELFF.

The count of this clone is one. In DNA form, the CDR3 reads TGCGCCAGCAGTGAGTCGCGAGCGGGGGGGGAGACCCAGTACTTC. Translation gives CASSESRAGGETQYF. The rearrangement joins TRBV10-1 to TRBJ2-5; TRBD2 agrees at 10 bases. The CDR3 runs 15 residues. Trimming at V came to 0 bases and at J to 5 bases, leaving 3 bases not matched to a gene. Germline CDR1 reads WNHNN; CDR2 reads SYGVQD (reference sequence).

On this clone itself: One end of the junction is discordant with germline, which a read error may explain. The chain carries TRBV30 and TRBJ1-1; D unresolved. This CDR3 is built from 12 residues. Germline CDR1 GTSNPN, CDR2 SVGIG (reference sequence). The CDR3 nucleotides are TGTGCCTGGAGCTCTCAACTCCTACCGGGAGCGTTT. As protein: CAWSSQLLPGAF.

Regarding this clone: Other DNA sequences in this specimen translate into the identical CDR3. The chain carries TRBV10-3 and TRBJ1-2, with D unresolved. V was clipped by 0 bases and J by 7 bases, with 15 bases between them. The CDR3 contains 15 residues. In germline, CDR1 is ENHRY, CDR2 SYGVKD. This CDR3 reads CAISESAGVEGGYTF. DNA for the CDR3: TGTGCCATCAGTGAGTCGGCCGGCGTAGAAGGTGGCTACACCTTC.

As to this clone: The junction differs from germline at one of its ends, possibly a read error. CDR3 residues: CASSGQVQRASDF. The CDR3 bases are TGTGCCAGCAGTGGGCAGGTTCAGAGGGCCTCGGATTTT. The genes are TRBV6-1 and TRBJ1-5; unclear D gene. The CDR3 is 13 residues long. Per the germline V gene, CDR1 is MNHNS and CDR2 is SASEGT.

This chain uses TRBV20-1 with TRBJ2-1; possibly TRBD1 or TRBD2 for D (5 bases each). With 3 bases removed from V and 11 bases from J, the gap between germline ends came to 11 bases. This CDR3 region has 11 residues. Germline V gene data show CDR1 as DFQATT and CDR2 as SNEGSKA (reference sequence). CDR3 DNA sequence: TGCAGTGCTAGTGGCCGGGACCAGCAGTTCTTC. Protein: CSASGRDQQFF.

This chain uses TRBV6-5 with TRBJ2-7, with TRBD2 as a possible D gene (5 bases). CDR1 and CDR2 from the germline V gene are MNHEY and SVGAGI. The CDR3 is 13 amino acids. V was shortened by 4 bases and J by 3 bases, with 10 bases between the two germline ends. CDR3 amino acids: CASSSGYLYEQYF. Written as DNA, the CDR3 is TGTGCCAGCAGTTCGGGGTATCTCTACGAGCAGTACTTC.

V is TRBV9 and J is TRBJ2-7; D tentatively reads TRBD1 or TRBD2 (5 bases each). The CDR3 is 14 amino acids. With 4 bases removed from V and 2 bases from J, the gap between germline ends came to 13 bases. CDR1 SGDLS and CDR2 YYNGEE come from the germline V gene. The CDR3 loop reads CASSYRDRTYEQYF. The CDR3 DNA reads TGTGCCAGCAGCTACCGGGACCGCACCTACGAGCAGTACTTC. Filled out from reference TRBV9 and TRBJ2-7, the complete variable domain reads DSGVTQTPKHLITATGQRVTLRCSPRSGDLSVYWYQQSLDQGLQFLIQYYNGEERAKGNILERFSAQQFPDLHSELNLSSLELGDSALYFCASSYRDRTYEQYFGPGTRLTVT.

The rearrangement joins TRBV6-6 to TRBJ1-1, with D possibly being TRBD1 (5 bases). Germline CDR1 reads MNHNY; CDR2 reads SVGAGI (reference sequence). The germline V and J ends were trimmed by 5 bases and 1 base, with 11 bases remaining between them. The CDR3 is 14 residues long. The CDR3 DNA follows: TGTGCCAGCAGTAAGGATACAGGGAACACTGAAGCTTTCTTT. Its translation is CASSKDTGNTEAFF.